The next 30 T cell receptor beta chains were all read from a single sample in a study of blood T cell repertoires in COVID-19. The assay was immunoSEQ multiplex PCR, and TCRdb's table has in-frame clones only and misses some. The sample shows about 230,000 clones, roughly 89% of them seen only once. The sample taken for sequencing was PBMCs or T cells enriched from blood (not recorded which). These TCRs come from a woman in her twenties or thirties with acute COVID-19.

This chain connects TRBV19 to TRBJ2-1; 11 bases are shared with TRBD2. Germline CDR1 is LNHDA and CDR2 is SQIVND (reference sequence). CDR3 size: 16 residues. Trimming took 5 bases from V and 5 from J; bases not matched to a gene: 8. In DNA, the CDR3 is TGTGCCAGTAGTTTCTCAATAGCGGGGGGGAACAATGAGCAGTTCTTC. Translated: CASSFSIAGGNNEQFF. The full variable domain, with the rest looked up from reference TRBV19 and TRBJ2-1, is DGGITQSPKYLFRKEGQNVTLSCEQNLNHDAMYWYRQDPGQGLRLIYYSQIVNDFQKGDIAEGYSVSREKKESFPLTVTSAQKNPTAFYLCASSFSIAGGNNEQFFGPGTRLTVL.

The V call is TRBV28, the J call TRBJ1-1; D might be TRBD1 (5 bases). The germline V and J ends were trimmed by 6 bases and 3 bases, with 8 bases remaining between them. The CDR3 covers 12 residues. The germline V gene encodes CDR1 MDHEN and CDR2 SYDVKM. CDR3 sequence reads: CASSVTDTEAFF. Here the CDR3 DNA reads TGTGCCAGCAGCGTGACAGACACTGAAGCTTTCTTT.

J is TRBJ2-7 and V is TRBV7-9; D might be TRBD1 (5 bases). Deletions cut 2 bases from V and 4 bases from J, with 9 bases between. Germline CDR1 reads SEHNR; CDR2 reads FQNEAQ (reference sequence). CDR3 size: 13 residues. CDR3 loop: CASSLKSGYEQYF. For the CDR3, the DNA is TGTGCCAGCAGCTTAAAATCAGGGTACGAGCAGTACTTC.

The rearrangement links TRBV19 to TRBJ1-1; D might be TRBD1 (5 bases). Trimming stripped 5 bases from V and 4 bases from J, with 17 bases between. Germline V gene sequence: CDR1 LNHDA, CDR2 SQIVND (reference sequence). This CDR3 comprises 15 residues. CDR3 amino acids: CASSYQGGGVTEAFF. The CDR3 DNA reads TGTGCCAGTAGTTATCAGGGAGGTGGCGTCACTGAAGCTTTCTTT.

The chain carries TRBV24-1 and TRBJ1-5; tentative D call: TRBD1 (5 bases). There are 13 residues in the CDR3. Trimming removed 4 bases at V and 4 bases at J, with 7 bases between. Germline loops: CDR1 KGHDR, CDR2 SFDVKD. The CDR3 loop reads CATSEAGNQPQHF. For the CDR3, the DNA is TGTGCCACCAGTGAAGCAGGGAATCAGCCCCAGCATTTT.

The chain couples TRBV5-5 to TRBJ1-5; 8 bases map to TRBD1. CDR3 length equals 16 residues. Per germline, CDR1 SGHKS and CDR2 YYEKEE (reference sequence). With V trimmed by 4 bases and J by 0 bases, 6 bases remained unmatched. This CDR3 reads CASSRSTGVSNQPQHF. CDR3 DNA sequence: TGTGCCAGCAGCCGCTCGACAGGGGTTAGCAATCAGCCCCAGCATTTT.

CDR3 sequence: CASSHRDRVYEQYF. The DNA of the CDR3 is TGCGCCAGCAGCCATAGGGACAGGGTCTACGAGCAGTACTTC. V is TRBV4-1 and J is TRBJ2-7, with 9 positions matching TRBD1. This CDR3 contains 14 residues. Per the germline V gene, CDR1 is MGHRA and CDR2 is YSYEKL. J gave up 3 bases and V 3 bases, and 3 bases lay outside the gene matches.

The chain combines TRBV5-1 with TRBJ2-2, with a possible D match to TRBD1 (6 bases). The CDR3 consists of 15 residues. Between the trimmed V and J ends, which lost 0 bases and 4 bases, there was a span of 10 bases. Germline CDR1 SGHRS, CDR2 YFSETQ. For the CDR3, the DNA is TGCGCCAGCAGCTTGGCAGGGGTGATCACCGGGGAGCTGTTTTTT. It is translated as CASSLAGVITGELFF.

This clone was seen once. V is TRBV28 and J is TRBJ1-1; TRBD1 matches at 8 bases. With 5 bases clipped from V and 1 base from J, the junction kept 9 bases outside the gene matches. Germline assignment: CDR1 MDHEN and CDR2 SYDVKM. The CDR3 spans 16 residues. The CDR3: CASSLWTGRGNTEAFF. In DNA, the CDR3 is TGTGCCAGCAGTCTCTGGACAGGGAGGGGGAACACTGAAGCTTTCTTT.

This clone was observed once. V usage is TRBV28 and J usage is TRBJ1-6; maybe TRBD1 (5 bases). The CDR3 runs 14 residues. Trimming removed 3 bases at V and 6 bases at J, with 9 bases between. The germline V gene has CDR1 MDHEN and CDR2 SYDVKM. The chain's CDR3 is CASSLQGFNSPLHF. DNA for the CDR3: TGTGCCAGCAGTTTGCAGGGTTTTAATTCACCCCTCCACTTT.

This chain uses TRBV7-2 with TRBJ1-1; 7 bases map to TRBD1. The CDR3 length is 15 residues. Germline CDR1 and CDR2: SGHTA and FQGNSA. J lost 0 bases, V lost 6 bases, and 7 bases had no gene match. CDR3 nucleotide sequence: TGTGCCAGCAGGCGGGGGGGACAGATGAACACTGAAGCTTTCTTT. This codes for CASRRGGQMNTEAFF.

In this sample, this clone turned up once. The V and J genes are TRBV19 and TRBJ1-2; TRBD1 aligns across 8 bases. CDR1 LNHDA and CDR2 SQIVND come from the germline V gene (reference sequence). V lost 7 bases, J lost 6 bases, and 10 bases stayed unmatched. The CDR3 is 14 residues long. The CDR3 is CASNAKGQGHGYTF. The CDR3 DNA reads as TGTGCCAGTAACGCAAAAGGACAGGGACATGGCTACACCTTC.

The CDR3 DNA follows: TGCAGCGTGGCCGGGACAGGGGGAGCTTTCTTT. Protein product: CSVAGTGGAFF. The chain combines TRBV29-1 with TRBJ1-1, with TRBD1 matching over 11 bases. The V segment lost 6 bases and the J segment 10 bases; nucleotides outside the gene matches: 4. This CDR3 contains 11 residues. Germline V lookup: CDR1 SQVTM, CDR2 ANQGSEA.

The rearrangement uses TRBV4-1 and TRBJ1-5, with D perhaps TRBD1 (6 bases). Germline V gene sequence: CDR1 MGHRA, CDR2 YSYEKL. The CDR3 loop spans 16 amino acids. V dropped 2 bases and J dropped 2 bases, with 13 bases sitting between them. DNA for the CDR3: TGCGCCAGCAGCCAACGACAGGTGGGTGGCAATCAGCCCCAGCATTTT. Translating it yields CASSQRQVGGNQPQHF.

V usage is TRBV12-3 or TRBV12-4 and J usage is TRBJ1-2, with 9 bases aligning to TRBD1. The J segment lost 14 bases and the V segment lost 6 bases, leaving 4 bases of the junction unmatched. The CDR3 extends over 10 amino acids. The CDR3 region has the DNA TGTGCCAGCAGCTCCGGACAGGGGACCTTC. It specifies CASSSGQGTF.

This clone was detected a few times. The genes are TRBV7-9 and TRBJ1-5; perhaps TRBD1 as D (5 bases). V gave up 4 bases and J gave up 4 bases, with 11 bases separating them. From germline, CDR1 is SEHNR and CDR2 FQNEAQ (reference sequence). CDR3 length: 14 residues. The CDR3 region is CASSYQGTNQPQHF. Written as DNA, the CDR3 is TGTGCCAGCAGCTATCAGGGAACTAATCAGCCCCAGCATTTT.

The gene calls are TRBV6-2 or TRBV6-3 and TRBJ2-2; 7 bases line up with TRBD1. V shed 6 bases and J 0 bases; nucleotides not matched to a gene: 7. CDR3 length: 16 residues. Germline CDR1 is MNHEY and CDR2 is SVGEGT. The CDR3 region has the DNA TGTGCCAGCAGCCCTCTTAGGGGGCCGAACACCGGGGAGCTGTTTTTT. It translates to CASSPLRGPNTGELFF.

CDR3 DNA: TGTGCCAGCAGACCCGGTTCCTCTGGAAACACCATATATTTT. Encoded protein: CASRPGSSGNTIYF. This chain joins TRBV25-1 and TRBJ1-3; unclear D gene. This CDR3 is built from 14 residues. Germline V gene sequence: CDR1 MGHDK, CDR2 SYGVNS. The germline V and J ends were trimmed by 6 bases and 0 bases, with 9 bases remaining between them.

The chain couples TRBV11-2 to TRBJ2-5, with a possible D match to TRBD2 (6 bases). Germline CDR1 SGHAT, CDR2 FQNNGV. This CDR3 has 15 residues. V was shortened by 5 bases and J by 3 bases, with 16 bases between the two germline ends. The CDR3 DNA follows: TGTGCCAGCAGCCGCGGGACGAGAGGAGAAGAGACCCAGTACTTC. This codes for CASSRGTRGEETQYF.

The chain joins TRBV28 to TRBJ2-1; 8 bases are shared with TRBD1. This CDR3 spans 14 amino acids. CDR1 is MDHEN and CDR2 is SYDVKM in the germline V gene. V was pared by 5 bases and J by 7 bases, with 7 bases of the junction left unmatched. The CDR3 nucleotides read TGTGCCAGCAGTCGGACAGGGATTGTTAATGAGCAGTTCTTC. This encodes CASSRTGIVNEQFF.

The chain recombines TRBV5-1 with TRBJ2-7; no clear D gene. V was cut by 0 bases and J by 0 bases, with 10 bases left in between. The CDR3 extends over 15 amino acids. The germline V gene has CDR1 SGHRS and CDR2 YFSETQ. CDR3 sequence (DNA): TGCGCCAGCAGCTTGGACCCGACTGGCTCCTACGAGCAGTACTTC. Translated: CASSLDPTGSYEQYF.

CDR3 sequence reads: CASSTGGYEQYF. In nucleotides, the CDR3 is TGTGCCAGTTCCACAGGGGGCTACGAGCAGTACTTC. The V call is TRBV19, the J call TRBJ2-7, with 8 bases lining up with TRBD1. V was pared by 8 bases and J by 3 bases, with 3 bases of the junction left unmatched. The germline V gene encodes CDR1 LNHDA and CDR2 SQIVND (reference sequence). CDR3 size: 12 residues.

This chain joins TRBV7-9 and TRBJ1-6; D uncertain. Trimming removed 3 bases at V and 11 bases at J, with 8 bases between. Germline CDR1 is SEHNR and CDR2 is FQNEAQ (reference sequence). This CDR3 region has 12 residues. In DNA form, the CDR3 reads TGTGCCAGCAGCTTTGGAGGAACACCCCTCCACTTT. Amino acid sequence: CASSFGGTPLHF.

J is TRBJ1-2 and V is TRBV4-2; D ambiguous. The CDR3 has 14 amino acids. The V end was cut by 1 base, the J end by 8 bases, with 14 bases between. Germline CDR1 and CDR2: LGHNA and YNFKEQ. The CDR3 DNA is TGTGCCAGCAGCCAAGGCGAGGGCTTCCTCGGCTACACCTTC. This sequence encodes CASSQGEGFLGYTF.

The count of this clone is one. The V gene is TRBV7-9, the J gene TRBJ1-1; 7 nucleotides line up with TRBD1. Per the germline V gene, CDR1 is SEHNR and CDR2 is FQNEAQ (reference sequence). This CDR3 comprises 13 residues. Trimming took 3 bases from V and 3 from J; bases not matched to a gene: 1. CDR3 nucleotides: TGTGCCAGCAGCTTCACAGGGGACACTGAAGCTTTCTTT. As protein: CASSFTGDTEAFF.

The chain combines TRBV6-5 with TRBJ2-4; 9 bases are shared with TRBD1. Germline V gene sequence: CDR1 MNHEY, CDR2 SVGAGI. CDR3 length: 15 residues. The V and J ends lost 7 bases and 9 bases, in that order; junction bases with no gene match: 13. The CDR3 loop is CASTLTTGGESIQYF. In DNA form, the CDR3 reads TGTGCCAGCACGTTAACCACAGGGGGCGAAAGCATTCAGTACTTC.

The V call is TRBV5-6, the J call TRBJ1-1; D is ambiguous. CDR1 is SGHDT, CDR2 YYEEEE, per germline. Trimming left V 1 base short and J 1 base short, with 11 bases between. The CDR3 has 15 residues. For the CDR3, the DNA is TGTGCCAGCAGCTTGATGAGGGCGAAGAACACTGAAGCTTTCTTT. Translated: CASSLMRAKNTEAFF.

The chain carries TRBV4-1 and TRBJ2-5; TRBD2 might be the D (5 bases). The V end was cut by 0 bases, the J end by 5 bases, with 7 bases between. This CDR3 spans 13 amino acids. The germline V gene has CDR1 MGHRA and CDR2 YSYEKL. Written as DNA, the CDR3 is TGCGCCAGCAGCCAAGATCCGGGGGAGACCCAGTACTTC. Translated: CASSQDPGETQYF.

This clone was observed a handful of times. The gene calls are TRBV3-1 (or the pseudogene TRBV3-2) and TRBJ2-7; possible D gene TRBD2, 5 bases. CDR3 length equals 16 residues. Germline CDR1 LGHDT, CDR2 YNNKEL (reference sequence). V lost 1 base and J 1 base, leaving 14 bases between the germline ends. The CDR3 sequence is CASSQAPDSFSYEQYF. For the CDR3, the DNA is TGTGCCAGCAGCCAAGCCCCGGACTCCTTTTCCTACGAGCAGTACTTC.

The chain employs TRBV15 and TRBJ2-6, with TRBD1 identical over 9 bases. Germline V gene data show CDR1 as LNHNV and CDR2 as YYDKDF (reference sequence). This CDR3 has 16 amino acids. Trimming at V came to 5 bases and at J to 3 bases, leaving 5 bases not matched to a gene. The CDR3 spells CATSEQGAGGANVLTF. The CDR3 nucleotides read TGTGCCACCAGCGAACAGGGGGCGGGTGGGGCCAACGTCCTGACTTTC.